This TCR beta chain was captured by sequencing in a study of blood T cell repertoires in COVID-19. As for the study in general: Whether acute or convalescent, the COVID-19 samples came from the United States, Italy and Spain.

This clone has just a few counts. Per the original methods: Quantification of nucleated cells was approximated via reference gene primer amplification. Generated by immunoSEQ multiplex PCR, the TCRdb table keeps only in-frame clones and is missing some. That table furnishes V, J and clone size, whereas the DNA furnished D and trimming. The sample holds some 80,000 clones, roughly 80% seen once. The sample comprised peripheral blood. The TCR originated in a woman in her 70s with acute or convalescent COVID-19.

The CDR3 spells CASSYGEGSYEQYF. CDR3 bases: TGTGCCAGCAGTTACGGGGAGGGCTCCTACGAGCAGTACTTC. The genes are TRBV6-2 or TRBV6-3 and TRBJ2-7, with 7 nucleotides matching TRBD2. J gave up 0 bases and V 2 bases, and 1 base lay outside the gene matches. The CDR3 consists of 14 residues. Germline CDR1 is MNHEY and CDR2 is SVGEGT.